Listed below are T cell receptor beta chains from one sample, sequenced in a study of beta chain features in type 1 diabetes. TCRdb's table, derived via immunoSEQ multiplex PCR, lists solely in-frame clones and lacks some. The sample has hundreds of thousands of clones; around 16% are singletons. The sample consisted of naive CD4+ T cells from blood. These receptors were obtained from a man aged 18 to 35 in good health. Both conserved end residues are part of each CDR3. The D gene is left open where the match is weak. Expanded clones are given a class, and other clones once, few, many or no size at all.

j_call clone_size v_call d_call cdr3_nt cdr3_aa
TRBJ2-4 - TRBV19 TRBD1 TGTGCCAGTACCAGGACAGGGGGCCGGAGGGATATAGCCAAAAACATTCAGTACTTC CASTRTGGRRDIAKNIQYF
TRBJ1-2 - TRBV7-2 - TGTGCCAGCAGCTCCCGCCGGGACCGCTATGGCTACACCTTC CASSSRRDRYGYTF
TRBJ1-5 - TRBV30 - TGTGCCTGGAGTGTACGGGCGGGGGTTGGCAATCAGCCCCAGCATTTT CAWSVRAGVGNQPQHF
TRBJ2-7 - TRBV18 - TGTGCCAGCTCACCCCCCCACCGGGCCTCGGACGAGCAGTACTTC CASSPPHRASDEQYF
TRBJ2-5 few TRBV11-2 - TGTGCCAGCAGCCCCGCCCGGCGGGCCAAAGGGGAGACCCAGTACTTC CASSPARRAKGETQYF
TRBJ1-5 - TRBV7-2 TRBD1 TGTGCCAGCAGCTTAGACAGGGGCGATCAGCCCCAGCATTTT CASSLDRGDQPQHF
TRBJ2-1 - TRBV5-1 - TGCGCCAGCAGCTACCAGAACAATGAGCAGTTCTTC CASSYQNNEQFF
TRBJ1-2 few TRBV7-9 - TGTGCCAGCAGCTTTGAACAGAAACTGAACTATGGCTACACCTTC CASSFEQKLNYGYTF
TRBJ1-1 few TRBV12-5 TRBD1 TGTGCTAGTGGTTTGGTACTCGGGACAGAAAAGATGAACACTGAAGCTTTCTTT CASGLVLGTEKMNTEAFF
TRBJ1-6 - TRBV7-2 - TGTGCCAGCAGCTCCGGTCCCACCCTCCACTTT CASSSGPTLHF
TRBJ1-1 - TRBV5-1 - TGCGCCAGCAGCTGGGCCCGGGGGGCCCTGAACACTGAAGCTTTCTTT CASSWARGALNTEAFF
TRBJ1-2 - TRBV9 - TGTGCCAGCAGCCTCGTTGAGGGGAACGGCGGCTACACCTTC CASSLVEGNGGYTF
TRBJ2-7 - TRBV25-1 - TGTGCCAGCGGGACGCAAGCGTACTACGAGCAGTACTTC CASGTQAYYEQYF
TRBJ2-1 few TRBV19 TRBD2 TGTGCCAGTAGTATAGTAGCGGGAGCGCCTAGTGAGCAGTTCTTC CASSIVAGAPSEQFF
TRBJ2-7 - TRBV10-3 TRBD1 TGTGCCATCGGCCGGACAGGTTCCTACGAGCAGTACTTC CAIGRTGSYEQYF
TRBJ1-2 - TRBV21-1 - TGTGCCAGCAGCCCTCGACAGACCTATGGCTACACCTTC CASSPRQTYGYTF
TRBJ2-7 - TRBV10-3 - TGTGCCATCAGTGGCAGGGCGGGTGGCTACGAGCAGTACTTC CAISGRAGGYEQYF
TRBJ2-7 few TRBV13 - TGTGCCAGCAGCTTAATCCCCCTCGGCGAGCAGTACTTC CASSLIPLGEQYF
TRBJ2-3 - TRBV18 - TGTGCCAGCTCACCAACTATCCAACGCTGGGGAGATACGCAGTATTTT CASSPTIQRWGDTQYF
TRBJ2-1 few TRBV19 - TGTGCCAGTAGGGGATACAATGAGCAGTTCTTC CASRGYNEQFF
TRBJ2-2 - TRBV5-4 TRBD2 TGTGCCAGCAGCCCAATAGCGGGGTCGAACACCGGGGAGCTGTTTTTT CASSPIAGSNTGELFF
TRBJ2-3 few TRBV13 TRBD1 TGTGCCAGTTTCCGGGACAGGGGGCCTTTTAGCACAGATACGCAGTATTTT CASFRDRGPFSTDTQYF
TRBJ2-2 few TRBV4-2 - TGTGCCAGCAGCCAAGATATGGGCAGGGGGAGGACCGGGGAGCTGTTTTTT CASSQDMGRGRTGELFF
TRBJ2-4 - TRBV7-9 - TGTGCCAGCAGGACCGGGGCAGAAACCAACATTCAGTACTTC CASRTGAETNIQYF
TRBJ1-5 few TRBV2 - TGTGCCAGCAACCCAGAGGGGGGCCAGCCCCAGCATTTT CASNPEGGQPQHF
TRBJ1-5 - TRBV19 - TGTGCCAGTAGTATCGGTCAGCCCCAGCATTTT CASSIGQPQHF
TRBJ1-2 few TRBV4-2 - TGTGCCAGCAGCCAAGAAGCGACAGAACCCTATTATGGCTACACCTTC CASSQEATEPYYGYTF
TRBJ1-4 - TRBV5-6 - TGTGCCAGCAGCCCGACTGGGGCACCTAATGAAAAACTGTTTTTT CASSPTGAPNEKLFF
TRBJ1-2 - TRBV7-2 - TGTGCCAGCAGCTTAGAAGGCTTTAACTATGGCTACACCTTC CASSLEGFNYGYTF
TRBJ2-7 few TRBV19 TRBD1 TGTGCCAGTAGTATCAACAGGGGCTCCTACGAGCAGTACTTC CASSINRGSYEQYF
TRBJ2-2 - TRBV7-9 - TGTGCCAGCAGCTCGACCCCGGGAACGACTGGTGCGAACACCGGGGAGCTGTTTTTT CASSSTPGTTGANTGELFF
TRBJ1-5 - TRBV28 TRBD1 TGTGCCAGCAGTCCGATCGACAGGGGACGCAATCAGCCCCAGCATTTT CASSPIDRGRNQPQHF
TRBJ1-1 few TRBV6-4 - TGTGCCAGCAGTGACTCGGGAGGCAGGGCGGCCACTGAAGCTTTCTTT CASSDSGGRAATEAFF
TRBJ2-7 - TRBV15 - TGTGCCACCAGCAGAGATTTGGGGCAGACCGAGCAGTACTTC CATSRDLGQTEQYF
TRBJ1-5 - TRBV7-9 TRBD1 TGTGCCAGCAGCATCACAGGGGGCGGGAATCAGCCCCAGCATTTT CASSITGGGNQPQHF
TRBJ2-3 - TRBV29-1 - TGCAGCGTTGAAGTCTATCGAGGGTTTGTGGATACGCAGTATTTT CSVEVYRGFVDTQYF
TRBJ2-5 - TRBV28 - TGTGCCAGCAGTTTAGGCAGACAAGAGACCCAGTACTTC CASSLGRQETQYF
TRBJ2-6 - TRBV29-1 - TGCAGCGTTGGCGGACAGTCCCTCTCTGGGGCCAACGTCCTGACTTTC CSVGGQSLSGANVLTF
TRBJ2-7 - TRBV10-3 - TGTGCCATCAGTGGGAACGATGACAGGAACTACGAGCAGTACTTC CAISGNDDRNYEQYF
TRBJ2-5 few TRBV20-1 - TGCAGTGCTAGAGATAGGGGCCAGTACTTC CSARDRGQYF
TRBJ1-2 - TRBV18 - TGTGCCAGCTCACCAATGAGGGGATTATATGGCTACACCTTC CASSPMRGLYGYTF
TRBJ2-7 - TRBV14 - TGTGCCAGCAGCCGTAGTATCGCGAACGAGCAGTACTTC CASSRSIANEQYF